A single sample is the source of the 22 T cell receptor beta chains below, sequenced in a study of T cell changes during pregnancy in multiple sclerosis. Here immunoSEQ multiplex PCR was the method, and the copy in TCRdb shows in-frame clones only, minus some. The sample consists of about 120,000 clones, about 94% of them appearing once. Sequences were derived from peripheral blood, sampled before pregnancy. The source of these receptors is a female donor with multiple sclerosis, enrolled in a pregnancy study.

In DNA form, the CDR3 reads TGTGCCAGCAGTTCCACGGGTGACGGAAACACCATATATTTT. Translation: CASSSTGDGNTIYF. The rearrangement links TRBV28 to TRBJ1-3; D is unresolved. Trimming removed 4 bases at V and 4 bases at J, with 11 bases between. The CDR3 spans 14 residues. The V gene's germline CDR1 is MDHEN and CDR2 SYDVKM.

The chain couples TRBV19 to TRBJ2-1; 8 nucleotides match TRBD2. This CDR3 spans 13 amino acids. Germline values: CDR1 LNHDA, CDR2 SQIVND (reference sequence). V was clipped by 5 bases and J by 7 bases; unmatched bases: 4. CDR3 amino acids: CASSVTSANEQFF. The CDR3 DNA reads TGTGCCAGTAGTGTGACTAGCGCGAATGAGCAGTTCTTC. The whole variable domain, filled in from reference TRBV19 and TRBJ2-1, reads DGGITQSPKYLFRKEGQNVTLSCEQNLNHDAMYWYRQDPGQGLRLIYYSQIVNDFQKGDIAEGYSVSREKKESFPLTVTSAQKNPTAFYLCASSVTSANEQFFGPGTRLTVL.

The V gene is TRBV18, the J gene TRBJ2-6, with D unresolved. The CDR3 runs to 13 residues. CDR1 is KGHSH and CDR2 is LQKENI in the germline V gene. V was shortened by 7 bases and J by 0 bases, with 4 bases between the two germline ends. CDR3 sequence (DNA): TGTGCCAGCTTCCGCTCTGGGGCCAACGTCCTGACTTTC. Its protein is CASFRSGANVLTF.

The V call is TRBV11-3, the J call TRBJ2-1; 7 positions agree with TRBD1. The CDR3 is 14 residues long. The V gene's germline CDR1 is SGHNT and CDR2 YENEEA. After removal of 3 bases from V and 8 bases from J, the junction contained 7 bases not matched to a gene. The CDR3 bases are TGTGCCAGCAGCTTGGGCCAACAGGGGTATGAGCAGTTCTTC. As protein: CASSLGQQGYEQFF.

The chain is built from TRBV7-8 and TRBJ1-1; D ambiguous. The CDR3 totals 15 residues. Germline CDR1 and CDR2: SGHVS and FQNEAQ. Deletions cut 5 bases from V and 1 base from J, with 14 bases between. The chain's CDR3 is CASSPPGSWNTEAFF. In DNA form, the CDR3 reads TGTGCCAGCAGCCCCCCCGGGAGTTGGAACACTGAAGCTTTCTTT.

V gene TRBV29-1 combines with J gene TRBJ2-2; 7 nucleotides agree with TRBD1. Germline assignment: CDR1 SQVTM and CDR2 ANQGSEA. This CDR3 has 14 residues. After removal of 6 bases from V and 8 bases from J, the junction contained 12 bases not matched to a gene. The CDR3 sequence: CSVLLWGTAGELFF. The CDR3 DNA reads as TGCAGCGTCCTACTATGGGGGACAGCGGGGGAGCTGTTTTTT.

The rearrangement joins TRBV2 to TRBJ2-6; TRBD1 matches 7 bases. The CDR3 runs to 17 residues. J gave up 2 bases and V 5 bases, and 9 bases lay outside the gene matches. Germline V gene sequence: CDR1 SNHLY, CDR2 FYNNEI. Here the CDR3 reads CASSIEGARAGANVLTF. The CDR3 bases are TGTGCCAGCAGTATAGAGGGGGCGCGGGCTGGGGCCAACGTCCTGACTTTC.

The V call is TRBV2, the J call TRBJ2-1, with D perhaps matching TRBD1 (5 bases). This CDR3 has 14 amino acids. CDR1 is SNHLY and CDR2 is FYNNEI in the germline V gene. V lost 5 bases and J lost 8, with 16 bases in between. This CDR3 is CASSLGRQSDEQFF. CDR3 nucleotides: TGTGCCAGCAGTCTCGGTAGACAGTCAGATGAGCAGTTCTTC.

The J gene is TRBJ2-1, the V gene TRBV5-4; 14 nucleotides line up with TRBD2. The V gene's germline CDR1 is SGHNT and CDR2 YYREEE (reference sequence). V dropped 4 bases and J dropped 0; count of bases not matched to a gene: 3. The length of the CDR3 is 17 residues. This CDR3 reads CASSPGTSGGSYNEQFF. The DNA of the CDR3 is TGTGCCAGCAGCCCCGGGACTAGCGGGGGCTCCTACAATGAGCAGTTCTTC.

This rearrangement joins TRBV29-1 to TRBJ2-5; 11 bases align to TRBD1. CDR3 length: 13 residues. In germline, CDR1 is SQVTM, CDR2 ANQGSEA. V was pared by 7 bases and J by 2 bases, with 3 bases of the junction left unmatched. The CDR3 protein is CSAGTGGQETQYF. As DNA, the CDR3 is TGCAGCGCCGGGACAGGGGGTCAAGAGACCCAGTACTTC.

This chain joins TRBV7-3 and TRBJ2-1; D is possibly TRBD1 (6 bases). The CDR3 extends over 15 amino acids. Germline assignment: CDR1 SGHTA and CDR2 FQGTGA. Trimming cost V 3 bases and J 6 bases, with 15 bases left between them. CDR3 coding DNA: TGTGCCAGCAGCTTTTGGCCAGACAGGTGCAATGAGCAGTTCTTC. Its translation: CASSFWPDRCNEQFF. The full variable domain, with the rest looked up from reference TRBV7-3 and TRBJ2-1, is GAGVSQTPSNKVTEKGKYVELRCDPISGHTALYWYRQSLGQGPEFLIYFQGTGAADDSGLPNDRFFAVRPEGSVSTLKIQRTERGDSAVYLCASSFWPDRCNEQFFGPGTRLTVL.

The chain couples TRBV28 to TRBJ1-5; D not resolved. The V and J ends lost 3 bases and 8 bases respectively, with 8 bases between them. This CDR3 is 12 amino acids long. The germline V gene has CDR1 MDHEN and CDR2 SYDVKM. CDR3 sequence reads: CASSFGDKPQHF. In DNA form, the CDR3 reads TGTGCCAGCAGTTTCGGGGATAAGCCCCAGCATTTT.

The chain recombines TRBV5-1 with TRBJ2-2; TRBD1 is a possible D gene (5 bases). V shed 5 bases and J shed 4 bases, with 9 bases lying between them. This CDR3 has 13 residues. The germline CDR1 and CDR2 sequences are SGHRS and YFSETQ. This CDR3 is CASRTVSTGELFF. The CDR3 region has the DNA TGCGCCAGCAGGACAGTGAGCACCGGGGAGCTGTTTTTT.

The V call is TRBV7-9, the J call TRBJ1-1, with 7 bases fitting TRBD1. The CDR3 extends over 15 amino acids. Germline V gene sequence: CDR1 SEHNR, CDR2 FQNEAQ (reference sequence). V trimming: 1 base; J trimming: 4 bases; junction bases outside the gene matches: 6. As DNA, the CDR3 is TGTGCCAGCAGCTTAGATCGACAGGGCGCCACTGAAGCTTTCTTT. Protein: CASSLDRQGATEAFF.

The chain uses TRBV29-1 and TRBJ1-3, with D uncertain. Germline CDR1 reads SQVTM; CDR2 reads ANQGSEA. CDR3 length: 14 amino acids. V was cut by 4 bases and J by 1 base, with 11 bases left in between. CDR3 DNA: TGCAGCGTTGGGAGGTTAGGGTCTGGAAACACCATATATTTT. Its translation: CSVGRLGSGNTIYF.

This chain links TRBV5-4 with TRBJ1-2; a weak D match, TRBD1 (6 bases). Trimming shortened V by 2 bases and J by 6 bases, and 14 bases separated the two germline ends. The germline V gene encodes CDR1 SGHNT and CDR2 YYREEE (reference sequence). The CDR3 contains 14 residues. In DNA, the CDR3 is TGTGCCAGCAGCTTATTACAGGGTACCCATGGCTACACCTTC. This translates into CASSLLQGTHGYTF.

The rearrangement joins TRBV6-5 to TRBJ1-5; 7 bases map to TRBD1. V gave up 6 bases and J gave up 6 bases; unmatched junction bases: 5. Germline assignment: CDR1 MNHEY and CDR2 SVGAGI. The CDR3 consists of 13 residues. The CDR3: CASRSTGTQPQHF. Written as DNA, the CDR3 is TGTGCCAGCAGATCGACAGGGACTCAGCCCCAGCATTTT.

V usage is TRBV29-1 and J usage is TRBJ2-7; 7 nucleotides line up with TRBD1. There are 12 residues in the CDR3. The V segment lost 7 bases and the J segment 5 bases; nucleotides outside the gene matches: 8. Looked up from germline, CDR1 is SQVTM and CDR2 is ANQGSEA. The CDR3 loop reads CSAGDREHEQYF. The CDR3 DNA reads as TGCAGCGCAGGCGACAGGGAACACGAGCAGTACTTC.

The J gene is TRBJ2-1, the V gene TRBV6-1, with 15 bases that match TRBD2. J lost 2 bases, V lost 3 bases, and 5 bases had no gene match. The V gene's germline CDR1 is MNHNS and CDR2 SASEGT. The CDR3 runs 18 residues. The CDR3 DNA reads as TGTGCCAGCAGTGACGGACTAGCGGGGGGGCCGACCTACAATGAGCAGTTCTTC. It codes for CASSDGLAGGPTYNEQFF.

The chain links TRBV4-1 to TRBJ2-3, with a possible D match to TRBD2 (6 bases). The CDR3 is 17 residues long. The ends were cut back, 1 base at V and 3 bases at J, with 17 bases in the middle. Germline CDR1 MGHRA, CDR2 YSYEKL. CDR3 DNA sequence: TGCGCCAGCAGCCAAGTGGGCGCAGGAGGGGCAACAGATACGCAGTATTTT. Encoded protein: CASSQVGAGGATDTQYF.

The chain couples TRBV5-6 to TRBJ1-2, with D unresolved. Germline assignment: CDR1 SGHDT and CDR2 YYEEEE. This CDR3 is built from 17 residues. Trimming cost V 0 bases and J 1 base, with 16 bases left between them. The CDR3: CASSLVAVASFNYGYTF. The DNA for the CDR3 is TGTGCCAGCAGCTTGGTGGCGGTTGCATCCTTTAACTATGGCTACACCTTC. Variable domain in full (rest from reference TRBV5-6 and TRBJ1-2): DAGVTQSPTHLIKTRGQQVTLRCSPKSGHDTVSWYQQALGQGPQFIFQYYEEEERQRGNFPDRFSGHQFPNYSSELNVNALLLGDSALYLCASSLVAVASFNYGYTFGSGTRLTVV.

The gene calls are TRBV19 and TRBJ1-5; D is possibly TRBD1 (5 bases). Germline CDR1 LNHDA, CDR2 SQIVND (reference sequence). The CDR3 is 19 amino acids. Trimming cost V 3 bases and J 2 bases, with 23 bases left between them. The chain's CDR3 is CASSIDQETFKGGNQPQHF. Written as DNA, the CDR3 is TGTGCCAGTAGTATTGACCAGGAAACCTTTAAAGGGGGCAATCAGCCCCAGCATTTT.